This T cell receptor (beta chain) was sequenced for a study of cytomegalovirus exposure and HLA in healthy donors. Study-wide findings and caveats: About 90% or about 30% of the time was how often most TCR beta V segments were productive, according to an earlier analysis.

The PCR was carried out with 60 Vbeta primers and 13 Jbeta primers. Authors' methods: There were about 80 million unique TCR beta chains by a later count, and 10 million to 12 million of them were shared. The repertoire was sequenced with immunoSEQ multiplex PCR; TCRdb's copy has only in-frame clones and lacks some. The DNA was the basis for D and trimming; V, J and clone size are from that table. The data hold roughly 120,000 clones, with 77% observed a single time. The CDR3 sequence is 16 residues long. After removal of 3 bases from V and 2 bases from J, the junction contained 5 bases not matched to a gene. About this clone: Antigen specificity is unknown.

Despite likely unrecorded immune exposures, the donors were nominally healthy at the time of sampling. This TCR was sampled from a woman aged 40 to 50 in good health and CMV-seropositive. Input material: PBMCs. The V gene is TRBV23-1, the J gene TRBJ1-5, with 9 nucleotides matching TRBD1. TRBV23-1 is an open reading frame whose function is uncertain. CDR3 sequence (DNA): TGCGCCAGCAGTCAGACAGGGGGAAAATGCAATCAGCCCCAGCATTTT. The encoded protein is CASSQTGGKCNQPQHF.